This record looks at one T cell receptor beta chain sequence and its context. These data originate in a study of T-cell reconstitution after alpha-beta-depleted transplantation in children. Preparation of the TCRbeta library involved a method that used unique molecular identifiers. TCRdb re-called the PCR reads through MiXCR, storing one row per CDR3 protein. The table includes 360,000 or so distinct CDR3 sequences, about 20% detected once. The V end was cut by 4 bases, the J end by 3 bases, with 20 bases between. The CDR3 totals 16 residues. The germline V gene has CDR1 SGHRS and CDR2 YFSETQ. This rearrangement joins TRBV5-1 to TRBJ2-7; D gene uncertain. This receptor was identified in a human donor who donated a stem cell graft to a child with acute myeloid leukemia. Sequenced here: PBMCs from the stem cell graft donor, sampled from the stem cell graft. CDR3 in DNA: TGCGCCAGCAGCCCGTCGGGCAGGCAGCAAAACTACGAGCAGTACTTC. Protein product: CASSPSGRQQNYEQYF.